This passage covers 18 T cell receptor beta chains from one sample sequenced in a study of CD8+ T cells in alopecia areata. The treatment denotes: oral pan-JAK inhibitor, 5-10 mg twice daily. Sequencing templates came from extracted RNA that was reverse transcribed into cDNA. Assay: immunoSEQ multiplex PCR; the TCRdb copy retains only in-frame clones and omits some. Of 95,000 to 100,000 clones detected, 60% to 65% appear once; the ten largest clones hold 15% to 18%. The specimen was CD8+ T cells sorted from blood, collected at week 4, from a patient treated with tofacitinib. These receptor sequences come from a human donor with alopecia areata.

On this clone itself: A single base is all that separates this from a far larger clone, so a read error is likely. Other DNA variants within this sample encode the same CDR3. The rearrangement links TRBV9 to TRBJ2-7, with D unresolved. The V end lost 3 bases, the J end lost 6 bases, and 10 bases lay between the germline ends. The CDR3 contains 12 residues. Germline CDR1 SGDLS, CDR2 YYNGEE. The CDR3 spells CASSDVTGEQYF. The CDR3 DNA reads TGTGCCAGCAGCGACGTTACTGGCGAGCAGTACTTC.

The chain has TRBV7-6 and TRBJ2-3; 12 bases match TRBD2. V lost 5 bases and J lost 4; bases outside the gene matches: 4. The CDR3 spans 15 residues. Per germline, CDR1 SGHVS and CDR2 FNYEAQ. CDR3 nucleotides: TGTGCCAGCAGCCCCTCTAGCGGGGGGGCAGATACGCAGTATTTT. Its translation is CASSPSSGGADTQYF.

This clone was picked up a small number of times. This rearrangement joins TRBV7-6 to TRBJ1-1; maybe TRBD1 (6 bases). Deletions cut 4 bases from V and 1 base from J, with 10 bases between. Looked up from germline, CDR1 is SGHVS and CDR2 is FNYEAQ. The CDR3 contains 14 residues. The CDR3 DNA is TGTGCCAGCAGCTCTTCGGACAGGAACACTGAAGCTTTCTTT. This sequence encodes CASSSSDRNTEAFF.

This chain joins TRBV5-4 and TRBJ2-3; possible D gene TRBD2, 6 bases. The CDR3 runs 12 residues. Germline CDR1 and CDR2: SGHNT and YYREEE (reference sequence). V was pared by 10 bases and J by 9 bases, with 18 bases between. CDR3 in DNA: TGTGCCGGTTATACTGGGGCGGGGACGCAGTATTTT. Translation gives CAGYTGAGTQYF.

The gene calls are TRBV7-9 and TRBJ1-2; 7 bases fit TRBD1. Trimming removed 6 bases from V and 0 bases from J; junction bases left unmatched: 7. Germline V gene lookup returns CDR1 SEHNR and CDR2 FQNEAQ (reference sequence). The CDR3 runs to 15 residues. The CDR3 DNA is TGTGCCAGCAGGCGGGACAGCCTTACTAACTATGGCTACACCTTC. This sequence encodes CASRRDSLTNYGYTF.

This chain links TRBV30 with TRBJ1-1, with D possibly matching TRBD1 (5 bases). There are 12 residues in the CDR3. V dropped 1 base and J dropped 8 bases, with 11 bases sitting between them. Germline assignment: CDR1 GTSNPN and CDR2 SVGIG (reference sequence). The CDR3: CAWSEVGEEAFF. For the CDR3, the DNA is TGTGCCTGGAGTGAGGTGGGGGAAGAAGCTTTCTTT.

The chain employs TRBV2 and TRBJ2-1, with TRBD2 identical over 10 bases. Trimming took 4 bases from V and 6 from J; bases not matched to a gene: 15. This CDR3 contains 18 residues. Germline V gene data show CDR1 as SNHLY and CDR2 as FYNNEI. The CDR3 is CASSVFFDSIAGGNEQFF. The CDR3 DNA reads TGTGCCAGCAGTGTTTTCTTCGACTCGATAGCGGGAGGCAATGAGCAGTTCTTC.

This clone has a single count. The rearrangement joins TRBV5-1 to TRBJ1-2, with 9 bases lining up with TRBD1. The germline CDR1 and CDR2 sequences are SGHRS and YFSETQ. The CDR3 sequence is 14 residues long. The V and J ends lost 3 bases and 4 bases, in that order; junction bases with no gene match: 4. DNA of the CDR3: TGCGCCAGCAGCTCGGGACAGGGCTTCTATGGCTACACCTTC. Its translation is CASSSGQGFYGYTF.

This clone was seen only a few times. The CDR3 region has the DNA TGTGCCAGCAGTTTAGGGGTCGCTGAAGCTTTCTTT. It codes for CASSLGVAEAFF. The V call is TRBV28, the J call TRBJ1-1; D unresolved. Per the germline V gene, CDR1 is MDHEN and CDR2 is SYDVKM. The germline V and J ends were trimmed by 2 bases and 6 bases, with 7 bases remaining between them. The CDR3 is 12 residues long.

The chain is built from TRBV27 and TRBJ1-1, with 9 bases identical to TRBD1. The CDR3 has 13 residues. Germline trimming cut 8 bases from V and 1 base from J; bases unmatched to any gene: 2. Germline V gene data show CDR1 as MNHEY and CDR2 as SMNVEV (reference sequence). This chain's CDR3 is CASGQGRNTEAFF. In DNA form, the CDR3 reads TGTGCCAGCGGACAGGGGCGGAACACTGAAGCTTTCTTT.

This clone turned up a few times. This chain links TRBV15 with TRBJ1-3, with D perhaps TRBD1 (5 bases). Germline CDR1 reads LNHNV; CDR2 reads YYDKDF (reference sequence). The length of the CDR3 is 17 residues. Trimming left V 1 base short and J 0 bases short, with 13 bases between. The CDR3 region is CATSRAPDSYSGNTIYF. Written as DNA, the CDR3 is TGTGCCACCAGCAGAGCGCCCGACAGCTACTCTGGAAACACCATATATTTT.

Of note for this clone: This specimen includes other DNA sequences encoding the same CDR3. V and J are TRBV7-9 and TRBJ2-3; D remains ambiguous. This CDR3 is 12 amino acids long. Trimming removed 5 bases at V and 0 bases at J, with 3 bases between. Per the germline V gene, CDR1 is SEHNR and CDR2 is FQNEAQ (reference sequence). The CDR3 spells CASSLSTDTQYF. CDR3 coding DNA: TGTGCCAGCAGCCTGAGCACAGATACGCAGTATTTT.

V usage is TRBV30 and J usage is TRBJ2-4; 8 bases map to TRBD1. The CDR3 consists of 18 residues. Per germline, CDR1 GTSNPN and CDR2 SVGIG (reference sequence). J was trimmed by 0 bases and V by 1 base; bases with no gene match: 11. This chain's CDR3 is CAWSGESYRGIAKNIQYF. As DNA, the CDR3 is TGTGCCTGGAGTGGAGAATCGTACAGGGGGATAGCCAAAAACATTCAGTACTTC.

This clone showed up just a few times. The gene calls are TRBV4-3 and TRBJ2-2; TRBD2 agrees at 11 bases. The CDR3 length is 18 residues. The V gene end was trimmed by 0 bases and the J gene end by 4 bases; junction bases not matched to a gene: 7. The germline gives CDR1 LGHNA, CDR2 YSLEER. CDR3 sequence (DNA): TGCGCCAGCAGCCAAGATCGGGCTAGCGGGAGGTTCACCGGGGAGCTGTTTTTT. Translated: CASSQDRASGRFTGELFF.

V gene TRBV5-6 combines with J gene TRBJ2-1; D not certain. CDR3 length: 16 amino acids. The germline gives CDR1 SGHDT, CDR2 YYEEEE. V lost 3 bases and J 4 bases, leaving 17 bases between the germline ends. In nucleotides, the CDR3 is TGTGCCAGCAGCTCTGGAGATTTTCCTGGGTACAATGAGCAGTTCTTC. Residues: CASSSGDFPGYNEQFF.

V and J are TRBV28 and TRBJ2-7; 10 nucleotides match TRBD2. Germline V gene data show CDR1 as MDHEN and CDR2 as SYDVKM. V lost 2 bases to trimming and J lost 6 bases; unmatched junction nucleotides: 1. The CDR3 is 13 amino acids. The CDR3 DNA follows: TGTGCCAGCAGTTTAAGGACTAGCGGCGAGCAGTACTTC. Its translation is CASSLRTSGEQYF.

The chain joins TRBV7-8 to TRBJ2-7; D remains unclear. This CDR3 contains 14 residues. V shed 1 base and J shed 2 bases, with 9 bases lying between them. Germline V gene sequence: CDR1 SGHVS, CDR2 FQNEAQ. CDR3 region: CASSLDSTAYEQYF. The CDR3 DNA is TGTGCCAGCAGCTTAGACAGTACGGCCTACGAGCAGTACTTC.

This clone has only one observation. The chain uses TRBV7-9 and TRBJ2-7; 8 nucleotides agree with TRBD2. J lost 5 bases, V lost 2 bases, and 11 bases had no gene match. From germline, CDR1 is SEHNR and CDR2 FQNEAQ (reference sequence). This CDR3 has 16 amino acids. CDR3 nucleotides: TGTGCCAGCAGCTTATTGGGGACTAGTAGTATGGACGAGCAGTACTTC. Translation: CASSLLGTSSMDEQYF.